These 23 T cell receptor beta chains were all obtained from the same sample, sequenced in a study of T cell responses to AZD1222 COVID-19 vaccine. Here immunoSEQ multiplex PCR was the method, and the copy in TCRdb shows in-frame clones only, minus some. There are 95,000 to 100,000 clones in the sample; 90% occur only once, and 1.3% lies in the top ten. Specimen: peripheral blood, collected on day 0 of AZD1222 vaccination. The receptors stem from an adult in good health.

The chain is built from TRBV4-1 and TRBJ1-2, with D possibly matching TRBD1 (6 bases). There are 15 residues in the CDR3. Trimming left V 1 base short and J 3 bases short, with 12 bases between. In germline, CDR1 is MGHRA, CDR2 YSYEKL. The CDR3 loop is CASSQGSAGDYGYTF. In nucleotides, the CDR3 is TGCGCCAGCAGCCAAGGATCTGCAGGGGACTATGGCTACACCTTC.

The table lists this clone with a count of one. This chain joins TRBV3-1 (or the pseudogene TRBV3-2) and TRBJ1-4, with a tentative D call TRBD1 (5 bases). V lost 2 bases and J 13 bases, leaving 14 bases between the germline ends. The CDR3 runs to 13 residues. Germline V gives CDR1 LGHDT, CDR2 YNNKEL (reference sequence). The CDR3 loop reads CASSQRRGGRLFF. Here the CDR3 DNA reads TGTGCCAGCAGCCAACGTCGGGGGGGGAGACTGTTTTTT.

The genes are TRBV28 and TRBJ1-2; weak D call: TRBD1 (5 bases). The CDR3 is 10 residues long. The V gene's germline CDR1 is MDHEN and CDR2 SYDVKM. The V gene lost 6 bases and the J gene lost 8 bases, with 7 bases spanning the gap. CDR3 nucleotides: TGTGCCAGCAGCGGGGCGGGCTACACCTTC. This gives the protein CASSGAGYTF.

V and J are TRBV19 and TRBJ1-2; D remains ambiguous. V was clipped by 5 bases and J by 7 bases, with 14 bases between them. The CDR3 has 13 amino acids. CDR1 LNHDA and CDR2 SQIVND come from the germline V gene (reference sequence). CDR3 sequence reads: CASSGDPASGYTF. As DNA, the CDR3 is TGTGCCAGTAGTGGAGACCCAGCTAGTGGCTACACCTTC.

V usage is TRBV12-3 or TRBV12-4 and J usage is TRBJ1-5; D is unclear. The CDR3 length is 13 residues. With 4 bases removed from V and 5 bases from J, the gap between germline ends came to 9 bases. CDR3 sequence reads: CASSSATDQPQHF. Written as DNA, the CDR3 is TGTGCCAGCAGTTCCGCGACTGATCAGCCCCAGCATTTT.

The V call is TRBV6-5, the J call TRBJ1-1; D is possibly TRBD1 (6 bases). Germline V gene data show CDR1 as MNHEY and CDR2 as SVGAGI. The V gene lost 5 bases and the J gene lost 4 bases, with 11 bases spanning the gap. CDR3 length: 13 amino acids. The CDR3 protein is CASSLKGGTEAFF. In DNA, the CDR3 is TGTGCCAGCAGTCTAAAGGGGGGCACTGAAGCTTTCTTT.

The chain has TRBV6-5 and TRBJ1-1; D unresolved. The germline V and J ends were trimmed by 6 bases and 2 bases, with 16 bases remaining between them. The CDR3 spans 15 residues. CDR1 and CDR2 (germline): MNHEY, SVGAGI. The CDR3 protein is CASSSPPDPNTEAFF. The DNA for the CDR3 is TGTGCCAGCAGCTCTCCGCCAGATCCCAACACTGAAGCTTTCTTT.

This clone was found once. The gene calls are TRBV5-1 and TRBJ2-7; D possibly corresponds to TRBD1 (6 bases). V dropped 5 bases and J dropped 2 bases, with 17 bases sitting between them. This CDR3 is built from 15 residues. The V gene's germline CDR1 is SGHRS and CDR2 YFSETQ. The CDR3 DNA is TGCGCCAGCAGGCCTAGGACAGCTCTGACCTACGAGCAGTACTTC. It encodes CASRPRTALTYEQYF.

The V and J genes are TRBV13 and TRBJ1-1, with 7 bases identical to TRBD1. Unmatched junction bases numbered 2, after V lost 5 bases and J lost 5 bases. The CDR3 is 12 residues long. Germline CDR1 reads PRHDT; CDR2 reads FYEKMQ (reference sequence). The CDR3 reads CASSRQGTEAFF. In nucleotides, the CDR3 is TGTGCCAGCAGCCGACAGGGAACTGAAGCTTTCTTT.

The genes are TRBV4-2 and TRBJ1-2; no reliable D call. Germline assignment: CDR1 LGHNA and CDR2 YNFKEQ. The CDR3 runs 15 residues. Trimming removed 3 bases from V and 0 bases from J, with 11 bases in between. CDR3 amino acids: CASSQRRSPNYGYTF. CDR3 nucleotide sequence: TGTGCCAGCAGCCAGCGGAGAAGCCCTAACTATGGCTACACCTTC.

The chain is built from TRBV4-2 and TRBJ1-2; D is unclear. Germline-derived CDR1 and CDR2 are LGHNA and YNFKEQ. The CDR3 loop spans 14 amino acids. Trimming pared 2 bases from V and 0 bases from J, leaving 7 bases between. This CDR3 reads CASSQYGANYGYTF. CDR3 sequence (DNA): TGTGCCAGCAGCCAATATGGGGCTAACTATGGCTACACCTTC.

This chain uses TRBV6-1 with TRBJ2-1, with D uncertain. The V gene's germline CDR1 is MNHNS and CDR2 SASEGT. V lost 2 bases to trimming and J lost 0 bases, with 8 bases between them. The CDR3 is 15 residues long. CDR3 bases: TGTGCCAGCAGTGAACAGCCTAACTCCTACAATGAGCAGTTCTTC. Amino acid sequence: CASSEQPNSYNEQFF.

The chain carries TRBV3-1 (or the pseudogene TRBV3-2) and TRBJ1-2; D perhaps matches TRBD1 (6 bases). Trimming cost V 2 bases and J 2 bases, with 15 bases left between them. The CDR3 extends over 16 amino acids. Germline CDR1 LGHDT, CDR2 YNNKEL (reference sequence). The CDR3 sequence: CASSQKLWTANYGYTF. CDR3 sequence (DNA): TGTGCCAGCAGCCAAAAGCTGTGGACAGCAAACTATGGCTACACCTTC.

The V and J genes are TRBV20-1 and TRBJ1-1, with D unresolved. Trimming took off 5 bases at V and 4 bases at J, with 8 bases between the two ends. Looked up from germline, CDR1 is DFQATT and CDR2 is SNEGSKA (reference sequence). This CDR3 contains 11 residues. The CDR3 nucleotides read TGCAGTGCTCAAGGAACCACTGAAGCTTTCTTT. Translation: CSAQGTTEAFF.

The rearrangement joins TRBV2 to TRBJ1-5; 9 nucleotides line up with TRBD1. CDR1 SNHLY and CDR2 FYNNEI come from the germline V gene. The CDR3 runs to 17 residues. With 3 bases clipped from V and 5 bases from J, the junction kept 11 bases outside the gene matches. Written as DNA, the CDR3 is TGTGCCAGCAGTGAGGGGACAGGGTATGACCTTTATCAGCCCCAGCATTTT. Encoded protein: CASSEGTGYDLYQPQHF.

The V gene is TRBV7-8, the J gene TRBJ1-4; D gene uncertain. The CDR3 covers 12 residues. The V gene lost 5 bases and the J gene lost 8 bases, with 9 bases spanning the gap. CDR1 and CDR2 (germline): SGHVS, FQNEAQ. The CDR3 coding sequence is TGTGCCAGCAGCATCCACAGAGAAAAACTGTTTTTT. Amino acid sequence: CASSIHREKLFF.

The chain is built from TRBV24-1 and TRBJ2-3; TRBD1 matches 8 bases. Germline CDR1 KGHDR, CDR2 SFDVKD. The CDR3 spans 17 residues. The J segment lost 5 bases and the V segment lost 3 bases, leaving 12 bases of the junction unmatched. The CDR3 loop is CATSDRFKNRGEDTQYF. The DNA of the CDR3 is TGTGCCACCAGTGATAGGTTTAAAAACAGGGGGGAAGATACGCAGTATTTT.

The J gene is TRBJ1-2, the V gene TRBV2; a possible D gene is TRBD1 (6 bases). The CDR3 runs 14 residues. Germline V gene sequence: CDR1 SNHLY, CDR2 FYNNEI. V gave up 8 bases and J gave up 5 bases, with 18 bases separating them. The CDR3 here is CASGGGAVSYGYTF. CDR3 sequence (DNA): TGTGCCAGCGGTGGGGGGGCAGTCTCATATGGCTACACCTTC.

This clone has only one observation. The chain uses TRBV11-2 and TRBJ1-1; D gene ambiguous. CDR1 and CDR2 (germline): SGHAT, FQNNGV. This CDR3 has 18 amino acids. V lost 1 base and J lost 2, with 20 bases in between. The CDR3 sequence: CASSLASPRRRINTEAFF. As DNA, the CDR3 is TGTGCCAGCAGCTTAGCCTCCCCCCGGCGACGGATTAACACTGAAGCTTTCTTT.

V and J are TRBV5-1 and TRBJ2-5; D perhaps matches TRBD1 (6 bases). CDR3 size: 15 residues. Trimming removed 1 base from V and 2 bases from J, with 12 bases in between. CDR1 and CDR2 (germline): SGHRS, YFSETQ. The DNA for the CDR3 is TGCGCCAGCAGCTTGATCTCGGACAGTCAAGAGACCCAGTACTTC. It yields the protein CASSLISDSQETQYF. The variable domain in full, with the rest retrieved from reference TRBV5-1 and TRBJ2-5, is KAGVTQTPRYLIKTRGQQVTLSCSPISGHRSVSWYQQTPGQGLQFLFEYFSETQRNKGNFPGRFSGRQFSNSRSEMNVSTLELGDSALYLCASSLISDSQETQYFGPGTRLLVL.

The chain combines TRBV4-1 with TRBJ1-2; TRBD1 aligns across 7 bases. CDR1 is MGHRA, CDR2 YSYEKL, per germline. The CDR3 extends over 14 amino acids. With 2 bases clipped from V and 5 bases from J, the junction kept 5 bases outside the gene matches. The CDR3 sequence: CASSQYDREYGYTF. The CDR3 DNA reads TGCGCCAGCAGCCAATATGACAGGGAGTATGGCTACACCTTC.

The CDR3 sequence is CASSFPRETQYF. The CDR3, as DNA: TGTGCCAGCAGCTTCCCGCGGGAGACCCAGTACTTC. The chain combines TRBV11-2 with TRBJ2-5; no reliable D call. Trimming shortened V by 3 bases and J by 5 bases, and 7 bases separated the two germline ends. CDR1 is SGHAT and CDR2 is FQNNGV in the germline V gene. The CDR3 is 12 amino acids.

J is TRBJ1-5 and V is TRBV28; D not certain. Looked up from germline, CDR1 is MDHEN and CDR2 is SYDVKM. The CDR3 is 15 residues long. Trimming took 5 bases from V and 0 from J, leaving 11 bases between them. Here the CDR3 DNA reads TGTGCCAGCAGTCTCTCGACGGCTAGCAATCAGCCCCAGCATTTT. Translated, it gives CASSLSTASNQPQHF.